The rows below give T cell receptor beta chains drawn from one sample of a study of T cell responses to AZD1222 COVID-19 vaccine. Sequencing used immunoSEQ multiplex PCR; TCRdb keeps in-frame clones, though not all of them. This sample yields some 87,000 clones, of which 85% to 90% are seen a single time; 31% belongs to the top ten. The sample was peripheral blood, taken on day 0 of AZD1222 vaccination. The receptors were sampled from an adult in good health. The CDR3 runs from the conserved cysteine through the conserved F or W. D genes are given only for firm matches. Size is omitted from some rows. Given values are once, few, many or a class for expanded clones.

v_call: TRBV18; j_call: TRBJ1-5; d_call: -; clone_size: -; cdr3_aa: CASSPQGGNQPQHF; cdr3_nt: TGTGCCAGCTCACCACAGGGTGGCAATCAGCCCCAGCATTTT
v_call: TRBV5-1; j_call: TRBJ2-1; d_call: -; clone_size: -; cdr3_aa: CASSLVGESSYNEQFF; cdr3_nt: TGCGCCAGCAGCTTGGTGGGGGAGAGCTCCTACAATGAGCAGTTCTTC
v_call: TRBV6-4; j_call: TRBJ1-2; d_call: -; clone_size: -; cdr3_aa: CASSPSAGNNYGYTF; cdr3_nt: TGTGCCAGCAGCCCCAGCGCAGGGAATAACTATGGCTACACCTTC
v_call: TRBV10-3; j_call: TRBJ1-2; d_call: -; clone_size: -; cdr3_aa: CAIQLQGDGYTF; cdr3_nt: TGTGCCATCCAGCTTCAGGGTGATGGCTACACCTTC
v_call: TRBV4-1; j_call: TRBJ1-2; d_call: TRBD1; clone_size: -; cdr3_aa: CASRQTGGSDYGYTF; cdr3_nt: TGCGCCAGCAGGCAAACAGGGGGCAGTGACTATGGCTACACCTTC
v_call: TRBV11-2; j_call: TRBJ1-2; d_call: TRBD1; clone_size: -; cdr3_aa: CASSLRPGQTTNYGYTF; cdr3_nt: TGTGCCAGCAGCCTAAGACCGGGACAGACAACCAACTATGGCTACACCTTC
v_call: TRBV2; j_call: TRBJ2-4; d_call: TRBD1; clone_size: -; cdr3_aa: CASSDTGGLAKNIQYF; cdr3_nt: TGTGCCAGCAGTGATACAGGGGGCCTCGCCAAAAACATTCAGTACTTC
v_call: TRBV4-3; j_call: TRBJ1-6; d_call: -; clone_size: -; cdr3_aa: CASSQDPGSPLHF; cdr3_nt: TGCGCCAGCAGCCAAGATCCCGGTTCACCCCTCCACTTT
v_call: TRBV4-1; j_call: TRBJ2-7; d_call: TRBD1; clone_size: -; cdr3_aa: CASRSGTGADEQYF; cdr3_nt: TGCGCCAGCAGAAGCGGGACAGGGGCGGACGAGCAGTACTTC
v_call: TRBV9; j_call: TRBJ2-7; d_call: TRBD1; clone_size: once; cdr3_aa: CASSVATGQGDEQYF; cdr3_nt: TGTGCCAGCAGCGTAGCTACGGGACAGGGCGACGAGCAGTACTTC
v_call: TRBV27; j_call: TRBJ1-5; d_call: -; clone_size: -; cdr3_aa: CASSYGGPGNQPQHF; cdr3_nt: TGTGCCAGCAGTTACGGGGGGCCCGGCAATCAGCCCCAGCATTTT
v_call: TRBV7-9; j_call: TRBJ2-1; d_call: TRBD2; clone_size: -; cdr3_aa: CASSFLAGSKNEQFF; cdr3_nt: TGTGCCAGCAGCTTCCTAGCGGGAAGTAAGAATGAGCAGTTCTTC
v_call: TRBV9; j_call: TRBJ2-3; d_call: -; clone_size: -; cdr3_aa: CASSVGGTDTQYF; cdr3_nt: TGTGCCAGCAGCGTGGGCGGGACAGATACGCAGTATTTT
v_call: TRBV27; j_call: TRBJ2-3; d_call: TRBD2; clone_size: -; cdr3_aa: CASSLYAGAADTQYF; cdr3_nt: TGTGCCAGCAGTTTATACGCGGGAGCCGCAGATACGCAGTATTTT
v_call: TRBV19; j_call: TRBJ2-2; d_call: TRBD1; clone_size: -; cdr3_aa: CASSTIRDRGTGELFF; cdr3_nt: TGTGCCAGTAGTACGATAAGGGACAGGGGTACCGGGGAGCTGTTTTTT
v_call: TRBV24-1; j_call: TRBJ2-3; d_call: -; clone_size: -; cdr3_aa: CATSEPGAYTQYF; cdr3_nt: TGTGCCACCAGTGAGCCGGGGGCTTATACGCAGTATTTT
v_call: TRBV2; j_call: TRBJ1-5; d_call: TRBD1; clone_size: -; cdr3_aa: CASSEEGAGNQPQHF; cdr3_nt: TGTGCCAGCAGTGAGGAGGGGGCAGGCAATCAGCCCCAGCATTTT
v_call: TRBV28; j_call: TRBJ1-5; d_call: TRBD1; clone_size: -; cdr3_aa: CASSLPTGTGGIQPQHF; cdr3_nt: TGTGCCAGCAGTCTACCTACCGGGACAGGGGGCATACAGCCCCAGCATTTT
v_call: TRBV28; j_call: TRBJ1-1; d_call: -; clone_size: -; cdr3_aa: CASTALAEAFF; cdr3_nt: TGTGCCAGCACCGCCTTGGCTGAAGCTTTCTTT
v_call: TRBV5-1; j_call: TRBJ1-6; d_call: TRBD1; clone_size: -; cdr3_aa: CASSLGSTGQSSPLHF; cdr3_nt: TGCGCCAGCAGCTTGGGCTCGACAGGGCAGTCTTCACCCCTCCACTTT
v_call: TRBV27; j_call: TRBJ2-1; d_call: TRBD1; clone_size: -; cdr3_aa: CASSLYTGGEQFF; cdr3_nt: TGTGCCAGCAGTTTATATACAGGGGGCGAGCAGTTCTTC
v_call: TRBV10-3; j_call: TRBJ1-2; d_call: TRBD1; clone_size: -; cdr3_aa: CAIRGDSNYGYTF; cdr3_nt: TGTGCCATCAGAGGGGACAGTAACTATGGCTACACCTTC
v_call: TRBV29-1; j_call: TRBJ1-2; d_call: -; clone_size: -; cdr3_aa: CSVPWGAGYGYTF; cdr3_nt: TGCAGCGTCCCCTGGGGGGCGGGGTATGGCTACACCTTC
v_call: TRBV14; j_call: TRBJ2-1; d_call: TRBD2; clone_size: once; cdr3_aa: CASSRLAGDWVDEQFF; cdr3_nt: TGTGCCAGCAGCCGACTAGCGGGAGATTGGGTAGATGAGCAGTTCTTC
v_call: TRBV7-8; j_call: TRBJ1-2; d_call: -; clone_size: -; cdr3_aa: CASSLAAGDGYTF; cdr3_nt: TGTGCCAGCAGCTTAGCGGCAGGGGACGGCTACACCTTC
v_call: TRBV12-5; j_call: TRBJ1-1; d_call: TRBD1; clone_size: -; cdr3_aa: CASGSGQGANTEAFF; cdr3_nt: TGTGCTAGTGGTTCGGGACAGGGAGCGAACACTGAAGCTTTCTTT
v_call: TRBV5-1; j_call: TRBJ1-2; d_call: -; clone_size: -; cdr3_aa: CASSPNNRVGIYGYTF; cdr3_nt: TGCGCCAGCAGCCCAAACAACAGGGTGGGGATCTATGGCTACACCTTC
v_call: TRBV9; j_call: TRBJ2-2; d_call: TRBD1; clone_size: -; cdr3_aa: CASSEQGRAFNTGELFF; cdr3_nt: TGTGCCAGCAGCGAACAGGGGCGGGCTTTTAACACCGGGGAGCTGTTTTTT
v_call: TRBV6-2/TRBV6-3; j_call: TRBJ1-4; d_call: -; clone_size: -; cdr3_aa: CASSYTGSNEKLFF; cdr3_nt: TGTGCCAGCAGTTACACGGGTTCTAATGAAAAACTGTTTTTT
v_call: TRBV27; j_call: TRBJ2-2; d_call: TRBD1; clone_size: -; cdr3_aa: CASRQGRWTGELFF; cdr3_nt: TGTGCCAGCAGACAGGGGCGGTGGACCGGGGAGCTGTTTTTT
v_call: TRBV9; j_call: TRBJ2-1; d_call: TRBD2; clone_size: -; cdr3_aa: CASSASGENEQFF; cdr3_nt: TGTGCCAGCAGCGCTAGCGGGGAAAATGAGCAGTTCTTC
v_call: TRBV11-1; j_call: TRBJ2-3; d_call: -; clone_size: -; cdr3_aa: CASSPPHGADTQYF; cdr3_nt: TGTGCCAGCAGCCCCCCTCACGGGGCAGATACGCAGTATTTT
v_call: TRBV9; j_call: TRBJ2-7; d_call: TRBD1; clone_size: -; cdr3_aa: CASSTTGGEQYF; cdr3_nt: TGTGCCAGCAGCACAACAGGGGGCGAGCAGTACTTC
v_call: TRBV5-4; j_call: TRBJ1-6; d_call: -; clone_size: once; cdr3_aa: CASSFSRNSPLHF; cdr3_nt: TGTGCCAGCAGCTTCTCAAGGAATTCACCCCTCCACTTT
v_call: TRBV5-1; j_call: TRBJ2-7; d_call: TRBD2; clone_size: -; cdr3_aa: CASSLRTSGSVSYEQYF; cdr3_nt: TGCGCCAGCAGCTTGAGGACTAGCGGGAGTGTTTCCTACGAGCAGTACTTC
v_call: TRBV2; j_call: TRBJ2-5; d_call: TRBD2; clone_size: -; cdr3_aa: CASIRSGRALETQYF; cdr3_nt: TGTGCCAGCATTAGGAGCGGGAGGGCGTTAGAGACCCAGTACTTC
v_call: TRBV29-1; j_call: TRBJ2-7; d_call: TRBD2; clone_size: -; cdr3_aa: CSAGGGAYEQYF; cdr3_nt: TGCAGCGCGGGAGGAGGCGCCTACGAGCAGTACTTC
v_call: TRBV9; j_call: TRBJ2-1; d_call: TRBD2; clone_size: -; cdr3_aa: CASSDGLAGENTYNEQFF; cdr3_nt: TGTGCCAGCAGCGACGGACTAGCGGGAGAAAATACCTACAATGAGCAGTTCTTC
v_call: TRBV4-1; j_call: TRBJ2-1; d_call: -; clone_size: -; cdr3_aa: CASSHANTEQFF; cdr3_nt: TGCGCCAGCAGCCACGCTAACACAGAGCAGTTCTTC
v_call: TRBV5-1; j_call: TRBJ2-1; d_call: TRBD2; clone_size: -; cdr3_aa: CASSLGGSGRSNEQFF; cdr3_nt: TGCGCCAGCAGCTTGGGGGGAAGCGGGAGATCCAATGAGCAGTTCTTC
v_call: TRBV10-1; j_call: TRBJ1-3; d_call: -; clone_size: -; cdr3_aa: CASSEGTGYLGNTIYF; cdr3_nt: TGCGCCAGCAGTGAAGGGACCGGGTATCTTGGAAACACCATATATTTT
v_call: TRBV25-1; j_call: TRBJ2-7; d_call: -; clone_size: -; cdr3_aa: CASSGAGGEQYF; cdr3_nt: TGTGCCAGCAGTGGGGCAGGCGGCGAGCAGTACTTC
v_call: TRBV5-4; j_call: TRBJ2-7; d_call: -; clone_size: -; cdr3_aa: CASSFGRGQFSYEQYF; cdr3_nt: TGTGCCAGCAGCTTCGGCCGAGGACAGTTCTCCTACGAGCAGTACTTC
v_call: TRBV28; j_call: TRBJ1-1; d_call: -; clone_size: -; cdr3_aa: CASSSTGANTEAFF; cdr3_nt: TGTGCCAGCAGTTCGACAGGAGCGAACACTGAAGCTTTCTTT
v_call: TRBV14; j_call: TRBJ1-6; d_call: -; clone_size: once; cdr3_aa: CASSQVGGTNSPLHF; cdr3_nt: TGTGCCAGTAGCCAAGTTGGAGGGACTAATTCACCCCTCCACTTT
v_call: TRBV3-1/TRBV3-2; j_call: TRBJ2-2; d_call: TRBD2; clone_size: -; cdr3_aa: CASSQGGLAVSNTGELFF; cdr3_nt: TGTGCCAGCAGCCAGGGAGGACTAGCGGTTTCGAACACCGGGGAGCTGTTTTTT
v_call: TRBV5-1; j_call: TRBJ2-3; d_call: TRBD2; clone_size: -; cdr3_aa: CASSSTGAGGPDTQYF; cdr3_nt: TGCGCCAGCAGCTCCACGGGGGCGGGAGGGCCAGATACGCAGTATTTT